Below, 2 T cell receptor beta chains from the same sample are listed, as sequenced in a study of shared clonotypes between healthy human individuals. Clones were sequenced by immunoSEQ multiplex PCR, and TCRdb holds only the in-frame ones, with some missing. Among about 2.2 million clones, 93% were seen once, and the ten largest hold approximately 1.7%. Naive CD8 cells, CD45RO-negative and positively selected for CCR7, excluded terminally differentiated effector memory CD45RA+ cells. The sample comprised naive CD8+ T cells from PBMCs. These receptors came from a man younger than 35 in good health. Some clones in this sample may be carry-over from other donors' samples.

The chain combines TRBV5-6 with TRBJ2-3; 8 bases fit TRBD2. Germline trimming cut 6 bases from V and 4 bases from J; bases unmatched to any gene: 16. Germline V CDR1 and CDR2: SGHDT, YYEEEE. The CDR3 has 17 amino acids. CDR3: CASTRTGGDMFPDTQYF. The CDR3 nucleotides read TGTGCCAGCACCCGTACCGGGGGGGACATGTTTCCAGATACGCAGTATTTT.

The chain carries TRBV4-1 and TRBJ1-1, with D hard to call. Germline assignment: CDR1 MGHRA and CDR2 YSYEKL. Trimming took off 1 base at V and 5 bases at J, with 14 bases between the two ends. The CDR3 runs to 15 residues. The CDR3 nucleotides are TGCGCCAGCAGCCAAGGCCCGGACGTCTTAACTGAAGCTTTCTTT. Translation gives CASSQGPDVLTEAFF.